Included here is one T cell receptor beta chain sequence, with context. Its specificity is unknown. These data are taken from a study of shared clonotypes between healthy human individuals. The study's findings and limits: Generation probabilities of non-shared clonotypes were lower (relative to those shared by all four donors). Only blood was sampled, and tissue TCR repertoires likely differ from blood ones. Shared clonotypes: roughly 4.7% naive CD4, about 3.3% naive CD8, under 2.5% memory CD4, 0.4% to 0.5% memory CD8. Larger richness was generally estimated for naive than memory subsets.

Assay: immunoSEQ multiplex PCR; the TCRdb copy retains only in-frame clones and omits some. The table includes about a million clones, approximately 80% detected once. The sample comprised memory CD4+ T cells from PBMCs. The subset denotes: CD45RA-negative fraction. This receptor was taken from a man aged 18-30 years in good health. Some clones in this sample may be carry-over from other donors' samples.

The CDR3 is CASRLTSTGGLTEAFF. The CDR3 bases are TGTGCCAGCAGACTCACCTCGACAGGGGGCTTAACTGAAGCTTTCTTT. The V and J genes are TRBV28 and TRBJ1-1, with 10 bases matching TRBD1. Germline loops: CDR1 MDHEN, CDR2 SYDVKM. The CDR3 spans 16 residues. Trimming at V came to 6 bases and at J to 5 bases, leaving 12 bases not matched to a gene.